Sequencing of this T cell receptor beta chain was carried out in a study of blood T cells in healthy people across ages. Germline assignment: CDR1 SGHTA and CDR2 FQGNSA. This CDR3 is 13 amino acids long. V lost 5 bases, J lost 8 bases, and 5 bases stayed unmatched. This clonotype showed up just a few times. Its antigen is as yet unknown. Each donor had roughly 10 milliliters of peripheral blood drawn. Through a sample-barcoded 5' primer and a J-beta primer mix, a second PCR was run for about 7 to 12 cycles. TCRdb reprocessed the 5' RACE reads via MiXCR and lists one record per CDR3 protein. The sample lists fewer than 800,000 distinct CDR3 sequences, approximately 50% occurring once. Whole-study findings and limits: The study found more naive CD4+ cells and higher diversity in long-lived than aged donors. Among T cells, TCR beta diversity per million cells dropped roughly linearly as age rose. In the absence of known donor CMV status, changes in expanded clonotypes were possibly confounded.

Sequences were obtained from blood. The origin of this receptor is a woman aged 55 to 70 in good health. The V gene is TRBV7-2, the J gene TRBJ1-4; 7 positions match TRBD1. DNA for the CDR3: TGTGCCAGCAGCCCCGACAGGGACGAAAAACTGTTTTTT. Amino acids: CASSPDRDEKLFF.